These 2 T cell receptor beta chains were sequenced from one sample in a study of T cells after yellow fever vaccination. TCRdb re-analysed the 5' RACE reads in MiXCR, keeping a single row per CDR3 protein. The sample holds about 330,000 distinct CDR3 sequences, 6.8% seen once. Sample: PBMCs, taken around 45 days after the first yellow fever vaccination. Source of these receptors: a man aged 18 to 29 who received the YFV17D yellow fever vaccine.

This clonotype was found many times. The chain links TRBV4-3 to TRBJ1-5; 10 bases are a match to TRBD1. The V gene's germline CDR1 is LGHNA and CDR2 YSLEER. Losses at the gene ends were 3 bases for V and 2 bases for J; bases not matched to a gene: 1. CDR3 length equals 15 residues. CDR3 nucleotides: TGCGCCAGCAGCCACGGGACAGGGGGCAATCAGCCCCAGCATTTT. Its translation is CASSHGTGGNQPQHF.

This clonotype has at least ten counts. This chain joins TRBV11-2 and TRBJ2-7; TRBD2 is a possible D gene (5 bases). CDR3 length: 15 amino acids. Germline lookup yields CDR1 SGHAT and CDR2 FQNNGV. Between the trimmed V and J ends, which lost 3 bases and 10 bases, there was a span of 22 bases. CDR3 in amino acids: CASSFRGGMIFQQYF. CDR3 coding DNA: TGTGCCAGCAGCTTTCGCGGAGGCATGATTTTTCAACAGTACTTC. The full variable domain, completed using reference TRBV11-2 and TRBJ2-7, is EAGVAQSPRYKIIEKRQSVAFWCNPISGHATLYWYQQILGQGPKLLIQFQNNGVVDDSQLPKDRFSAERLKGVDSTLKIQPAKLEDSAVYLCASSFRGGMIFQQYFGPGTRLTVT.